Following are 32 T cell receptor beta chains from one sample sequenced in a study of cytomegalovirus exposure and HLA in healthy donors. PCR primers comprised 60 Vbeta and 13 Jbeta primers. Profiling relied on immunoSEQ multiplex PCR, and the TCRdb table lists in-frame clones only, not all of them. This table holds around 90,000 clones, about four fifths found once. Input material: PBMCs. These TCRs come from a human donor in good health.

V is TRBV2 and J is TRBJ2-6; D remains ambiguous. CDR1 is SNHLY and CDR2 is FYNNEI in the germline V gene. The CDR3 totals 14 residues. V was pared by 2 bases and J by 1 base, with 3 bases between. The CDR3: CASSELSGANVLTF. The DNA for the CDR3 is TGTGCCAGCAGTGAATTATCTGGGGCCAACGTCCTGACTTTC.

The gene calls are TRBV11-3 and TRBJ2-5; a weak D match, TRBD2 (5 bases). V shed 3 bases and J shed 11 bases, with 22 bases lying between them. CDR3 length: 15 residues. CDR1 is SGHNT, CDR2 YENEEA, per germline. The CDR3 protein is CASSFSSGPGDEQYF. CDR3 DNA: TGTGCCAGCAGCTTTTCCTCCGGACCCGGGGATGAGCAGTACTTC.

V gene TRBV5-1 combines with J gene TRBJ1-6; 7 bases agree with TRBD1. V lost 3 bases, J lost 0 bases, and 12 bases stayed unmatched. Germline values: CDR1 SGHRS, CDR2 YFSETQ. This CDR3 has 19 amino acids. As DNA, the CDR3 is TGCGCCAGCAGCTCACGCATAACAGGGGACGGCTCCTATAATTCACCCCTCCACTTT. Translating gives CASSSRITGDGSYNSPLHF.

This clone came up once. The chain employs TRBV19 and TRBJ1-1; tentatively, D is TRBD1 (6 bases). Germline V lookup: CDR1 LNHDA, CDR2 SQIVND (reference sequence). Trimming left V 6 bases short and J 1 base short, with 9 bases between. CDR3 length: 13 residues. DNA for the CDR3: TGTGCCAGTAGCGAACAGGGGAACACTGAAGCTTTCTTT. It yields the protein CASSEQGNTEAFF.

The gene calls are TRBV16 and TRBJ2-5; 14 bases are a match to TRBD2. J lost 4 bases, V lost 1 base, and 14 bases had no gene match. Germline V CDR1 and CDR2: KGHSY, FQNENV. This CDR3 has 20 amino acids. The CDR3 region has the DNA TGTGCCAGCAGCCAATTGCGACTAGCGGGAGGGCCGGTAATACCAGAGACCCAGTACTTC. Residues: CASSQLRLAGGPVIPETQYF.

J is TRBJ2-1 and V is TRBV2; 9 nucleotides line up with TRBD1. Trimming cost V 10 bases and J 4 bases; bases outside gene matches: 5. The CDR3 runs 13 residues. Germline-derived CDR1 and CDR2 are SNHLY and FYNNEI. The CDR3 reads CATGGQGYNEQFF. CDR3 in DNA: TGTGCCACCGGGGGACAGGGTTACAATGAGCAGTTCTTC. Together with reference TRBV2 and TRBJ2-1, the CDR3 gives the full variable domain: EPEVTQTPSHQVTQMGQEVILRCVPISNHLYFYWYRQILGQKVEFLVSFYNNEISEKSEIFDDQFSVERPDGSNFTLKIRSTKLEDSAMYFCATGGQGYNEQFFGPGTRLTVL.

This chain uses TRBV11-2 with TRBJ2-1; 9 bases match TRBD2. Germline CDR1 and CDR2: SGHAT and FQNNGV. V shed 3 bases and J 6 bases; nucleotides not matched to a gene: 9. This CDR3 region has 16 residues. The CDR3 sequence is CASSLGSGSGANEQFF. The CDR3 DNA reads as TGTGCCAGCAGCTTGGGTAGCGGGAGCGGGGCCAATGAGCAGTTCTTC.

This clone has more than one count but fewer than ten. The chain uses TRBV4-3 and TRBJ2-3; 8 bases align to TRBD2. The CDR3 sequence is 17 residues long. The junction had 7 bases not matched to a gene; V was cut back by 0 bases and J by 2 bases. The germline CDR1 and CDR2 sequences are LGHNA and YSLEER. The CDR3 sequence: CASSQDLSSGDTDTQYF. The CDR3 DNA is TGCGCCAGCAGCCAAGATCTTAGTAGCGGGGACACAGATACGCAGTATTTT.

CDR3 protein: CASSSPSGSTDTQYF. CDR3 DNA sequence: TGTGCCAGCAGCTCTCCTAGCGGGAGCACAGATACGCAGTATTTT. The chain couples TRBV7-3 to TRBJ2-3; the match to TRBD2 covers 8 bases. Per the germline V gene, CDR1 is SGHTA and CDR2 is FQGTGA. This CDR3 is 15 amino acids long. V was clipped by 4 bases and J by 0 bases; unmatched bases: 3.

Remarks on this clone: Sequence at one end of the junction differs from germline and may be a read error. V and J are TRBV7-8 and TRBJ2-7; TRBD1 matches at 7 bases. Germline V gene sequence: CDR1 SGHVS, CDR2 FQNEAQ. This CDR3 has 14 amino acids. DNA for the CDR3: TGTGCCAGCAGCTCAAACAGGGGCAGCTACGAACAGTACTTC. Its translation is CASSSNRGSYEQYF. Combining the CDR3 with reference TRBV7-8 and TRBJ2-7 gives the whole variable domain GAGVSQSPRYKVAKRGQDVALRCDPISGHVSLFWYQQALGQGPEFLTYFQNEAQLDKSGLPSDRFFAERPEGSVSTLKIQRTQQEDSAVYLCASSSNRGSYEQYFGPGTRLTVT.

The chain links TRBV6-6 to TRBJ2-7; D is possibly TRBD1 (6 bases). The V end was cut by 5 bases, the J end by 6 bases, with 20 bases between. Germline V gene sequence: CDR1 MNHNY, CDR2 SVGAGI (reference sequence). This CDR3 comprises 15 residues. The CDR3 nucleotides read TGTGCCAGCAGTCCTTACTTCCGGACAGAGGCCGAGCAGTACTTC. Protein: CASSPYFRTEAEQYF.

V and J are TRBV28 and TRBJ1-2; 10 bases are shared with TRBD1. The junction had 12 bases not matched to a gene; V was cut back by 6 bases and J by 5 bases. The CDR3 runs to 16 residues. Germline-derived CDR1 and CDR2 are MDHEN and SYDVKM. The CDR3 nucleotides read TGTGCCAGCAGCCCTTGGGGGACAGGGGAAGGATATGGCTACACCTTC. This encodes CASSPWGTGEGYGYTF.

The chain has TRBV2 and TRBJ1-1, with D possibly TRBD1 on 6 matching bases. The CDR3 runs 11 residues. The V end lost 6 bases, the J end lost 11 bases, and 13 bases lay between the germline ends. The V gene's germline CDR1 is SNHLY and CDR2 FYNNEI. The CDR3 sequence is CASSLTGYAFF. The DNA for the CDR3 is TGTGCCAGCAGCCTTACAGGGTACGCTTTCTTT.

CDR3 nucleotides: TGTGCCAGCAGTTTCCAGGGAACCAACTATGGCTACACCTTC. Protein product: CASSFQGTNYGYTF. This chain links TRBV27 with TRBJ1-2, with D perhaps matching TRBD1 (5 bases). Germline V lookup: CDR1 MNHEY, CDR2 SMNVEV (reference sequence). The CDR3 extends over 14 amino acids. The V gene lost 3 bases and the J gene lost 2 bases, with 10 bases spanning the gap.

The gene calls are TRBV25-1 and TRBJ1-1; 7 bases match TRBD1. V shed 5 bases and J 11 bases; nucleotides not matched to a gene: 5. The CDR3 extends over 11 amino acids. CDR1 is MGHDK and CDR2 is SYGVNS in the germline V gene. The CDR3 is CASSRQGVAFF. Here the CDR3 DNA reads TGTGCCAGCAGTAGGCAGGGGGTCGCTTTCTTT.

This clone was detected only once. The chain recombines TRBV9 with TRBJ2-1; possibly TRBD2 for D (6 bases). V lost 0 bases to trimming and J lost 6 bases, with 13 bases between them. Looked up from germline, CDR1 is SGDLS and CDR2 is YYNGEE. This CDR3 has 15 amino acids. CDR3 nucleotide sequence: TGTGCCAGCAGCGTAGGGGGGACTCAAAGCAATGAGCAGTTCTTC. Translated, it gives CASSVGGTQSNEQFF.

This clone turned up a few times. Additional DNA sequences in this sample encode the identical CDR3. This sequence joins TRBV30 and TRBJ1-1; D is uncertain. V was cut by 0 bases and J by 0 bases, with 5 bases left in between. CDR3 length: 13 amino acids. CDR1 and CDR2 from the germline V gene are GTSNPN and SVGIG (reference sequence). The CDR3: CAWSVQLNTEAFF. The CDR3 DNA sequence: TGTGCCTGGAGTGTACAGCTGAACACTGAAGCTTTCTTT.

This clone was seen only a few times. The chain links TRBV9 to TRBJ1-2; 8 bases fit TRBD1. Per the germline V gene, CDR1 is SGDLS and CDR2 is YYNGEE. V dropped 0 bases and J dropped 8; count of bases not matched to a gene: 6. The CDR3 consists of 14 residues. CDR3: CASSVENRGFGYTF. CDR3 in DNA: TGTGCCAGCAGCGTAGAGAACAGGGGGTTCGGCTACACCTTC.

This chain joins TRBV5-6 and TRBJ2-1; 8 bases are shared with TRBD2. Germline V gene sequence: CDR1 SGHDT, CDR2 YYEEEE. The CDR3 spans 11 residues. V shed 2 bases and J 13 bases; nucleotides not matched to a gene: 2. CDR3: CASSFGGDQFF. The CDR3 nucleotides are TGTGCCAGCAGCTTCGGGGGGGACCAGTTCTTC.

This clone was recorded only once. The V call is TRBV29-1, the J call TRBJ2-3; 13 bases are shared with TRBD2. The V gene's germline CDR1 is SQVTM and CDR2 ANQGSEA. V dropped 4 bases and J dropped 3; count of bases not matched to a gene: 10. The length of the CDR3 is 17 residues. The CDR3 loop is CSVAGLAGDVRTDTQYF. The CDR3 DNA sequence: TGCAGCGTTGCCGGACTAGCGGGAGACGTAAGGACAGATACGCAGTATTTT.

This sequence joins TRBV21-1 and TRBJ1-5. TRBV21-1 is recorded as a pseudogene. The CDR3 has 15 amino acids. CDR3 nucleotides: TGTGCCAGCAGTTGCGAGGGGGGGACGAATCAGCCCCAGCATTTT. This encodes CASSCEGGTNQPQHF.

The chain links TRBV27 to TRBJ2-7; a weak D match, TRBD2 (5 bases). CDR1 MNHEY and CDR2 SMNVEV come from the germline V gene (reference sequence). The CDR3 has 13 residues. V was pared by 4 bases and J by 4 bases, with 11 bases between. CDR3 protein: CASSSGGGYEQYF. For the CDR3, the DNA is TGTGCCAGCAGTTCGGGCGGAGGTTACGAGCAGTACTTC.

The chain uses TRBV27 and TRBJ2-2; possibly TRBD2 for D (5 bases). There are 13 residues in the CDR3. Trimming removed 3 bases at V and 5 bases at J, with 7 bases between. Per germline, CDR1 MNHEY and CDR2 SMNVEV (reference sequence). CDR3 sequence: CASSFAGTGELFF. The CDR3 DNA reads TGTGCCAGCAGTTTTGCGGGTACCGGGGAGCTGTTTTTT.

The chain joins TRBV19 to TRBJ2-3; D possibly corresponds to TRBD2 (5 bases). The CDR3 length is 16 residues. Trimming removed 2 bases from V and 0 bases from J, with 12 bases in between. CDR1 and CDR2 from the germline V gene are LNHDA and SQIVND (reference sequence). The CDR3 loop reads CASSISRGTSTDTQYF. Here the CDR3 DNA reads TGTGCCAGTAGTATATCACGGGGAACTAGCACAGATACGCAGTATTTT.

This clone was detected only once. The V and J genes are TRBV4-2 and TRBJ1-6, with D maybe TRBD1 (6 bases). This CDR3 spans 16 amino acids. The V and J ends lost 5 bases and 7 bases respectively, with 18 bases between them. Germline V gene lookup returns CDR1 LGHNA and CDR2 YNFKEQ. CDR3 region: CASSFRPTQGNSPLHF. DNA for the CDR3: TGTGCCAGCAGCTTTCGACCGACCCAGGGGAATTCACCCCTCCACTTT.

The V call is TRBV19, the J call TRBJ2-7; TRBD1 matches 9 bases. The V and J ends lost 6 bases and 11 bases, in that order; junction bases with no gene match: 5. The CDR3 runs to 11 residues. Looked up from germline, CDR1 is LNHDA and CDR2 is SQIVND (reference sequence). The chain's CDR3 is CASRLGDREYF. The CDR3 DNA is TGTGCCAGTAGGTTAGGGGACAGGGAGTACTTC.

The chain joins TRBV7-3 to TRBJ2-5; TRBD1 aligns across 8 bases. CDR3 size: 16 residues. Germline assignment: CDR1 SGHTA and CDR2 FQGTGA. With V trimmed by 0 bases and J by 4 bases, 7 bases remained unmatched. The DNA of the CDR3 is TGTGCCAGCAGCTTAACGAGGACAGGGCTGGGAGAGACCCAGTACTTC. Encoded protein: CASSLTRTGLGETQYF.

The chain has TRBV19 and TRBJ1-3; D not resolved. Trimming took off 5 bases at V and 5 bases at J, with 13 bases between the two ends. The germline V gene encodes CDR1 LNHDA and CDR2 SQIVND (reference sequence). This CDR3 region has 14 residues. The CDR3 region has the DNA TGTGCCAGTAGTCCCCGTGAGAACCGAAACACCATATATTTT. Amino acid sequence: CASSPRENRNTIYF.

The rearrangement joins TRBV28 to TRBJ1-5; D is possibly TRBD1 (5 bases). Per the germline V gene, CDR1 is MDHEN and CDR2 is SYDVKM. This CDR3 contains 14 residues. V was trimmed by 3 bases and J by 3 bases, leaving 9 bases between them. The CDR3 region is CASSFGGFNQPQHF. DNA for the CDR3: TGTGCCAGCAGTTTTGGGGGGTTCAATCAGCCCCAGCATTTT. Supplemented by reference TRBV28 and TRBJ1-5, the full variable domain reads DVKVTQSSRYLVKRTGEKVFLECVQDMDHENMFWYRQDPGLGLRLIYFSYDVKMKEKGDIPEGYSVSREKKERFSLILESASTNQTSMYLCASSFGGFNQPQHFGDGTRLSIL.

The V call is TRBV7-8, the J call TRBJ1-2, with TRBD1 matching over 11 bases. This CDR3 has 18 residues. V lost 5 bases, J lost 4 bases, and 15 bases stayed unmatched. The germline V gene encodes CDR1 SGHVS and CDR2 FQNEAQ. In DNA, the CDR3 is TGTGCCAGCAGCCCTATCTTCCCCGGGACAGGGGGAACCTATGGCTACACCTTC. It encodes CASSPIFPGTGGTYGYTF.

The chain has TRBV5-1 and TRBJ2-1, with TRBD2 matching over 11 bases. This CDR3 is built from 15 residues. The germline V gene encodes CDR1 SGHRS and CDR2 YFSETQ. Losses at the gene ends were 3 bases for V and 7 bases for J; bases not matched to a gene: 6. In DNA form, the CDR3 reads TGCGCCAGCAGCTCACTAGCGGGAGCGGAAAATGAGCAGTTCTTC. This translates into CASSSLAGAENEQFF. The whole variable domain, remainder taken from reference TRBV5-1 and TRBJ2-1, is KAGVTQTPRYLIKTRGQQVTLSCSPISGHRSVSWYQQTPGQGLQFLFEYFSETQRNKGNFPGRFSGRQFSNSRSEMNVSTLELGDSALYLCASSSLAGAENEQFFGPGTRLTVL.

The chain links TRBV15 to TRBJ2-3; D not certain. Per the germline V gene, CDR1 is LNHNV and CDR2 is YYDKDF (reference sequence). Trimming took 9 bases from V and 3 from J, leaving 10 bases between them. The CDR3 has 12 amino acids. CDR3 nucleotides: TGTGCCACAGAGACTGATACAGATACGCAGTATTTT. It encodes CATETDTDTQYF.